This T cell receptor beta chain was recorded in a study of cytomegalovirus exposure and HLA in healthy donors. The CDR3 loop spans 15 amino acids. Looked up from germline, CDR1 is MNHEY and CDR2 is SMNVEV (reference sequence). Trimming cost V 2 bases and J 0 bases; bases outside gene matches: 3. Researchers ran the PCR with 60 Vbeta and 13 Jbeta primers. Libraries were prepared by immunoSEQ multiplex PCR; TCRdb keeps only in-frame clonotypes and omits some of them. The sample includes roughly 130,000 clones, around four fifths of them seen just once. This clone was recorded once. Its antigen is not known. Notes on the study in general: Follow-up analysis seemed to connect common viral pathogens with several of the most significant clusters identified. Exclusion applied to some V segments, including TRBV6-2 and TRBV6-3, as they were indistinguishable.

The origin of this receptor is a male donor in good health and CMV-seropositive. V and J are TRBV27 and TRBJ2-7, with 8 bases identical to TRBD2. The sample consisted of PBMCs. The CDR3 here is CASSLRGTSSYEQYF. For the CDR3, the DNA is TGTGCCAGCAGTTTAAGGGGGACTAGCTCCTACGAGCAGTACTTC.